The rows below give T cell receptor beta chains drawn from one sample of a study of early T cells in non-severe SARS-CoV-2 infection. TCRdb fed the 5' RACE reads into MiXCR, producing one record per CDR3 protein. Here the sample spans tens of thousands of distinct CDR3 sequences, approximately 10% being singletons. The sequencing sample was made of whole blood. The receptors derive from an adult who was a healthcare worker with PCR-confirmed SARS-CoV-2 infection or an uninfected control (not recorded which). The CDR3 runs from the conserved cysteine through the conserved F or W. The D gene is left open where the match is weak. Size is stated for part of the rows, as once, few or many counts, or as a class when the clone is expanded.

j_call d_call clone_size v_call cdr3_aa cdr3_nt
TRBJ2-7 TRBD1 few TRBV5-1 CASSSSRDSSYEQYF TGCGCCAGCAGCTCCTCCCGGGACAGCTCCTACGAGCAGTACTTC
TRBJ2-7 NA few TRBV20-1 CSAQPPGLGNEQYF TGCAGTGCCCAACCGCCCGGTCTAGGAAACGAGCAGTACTTC
TRBJ2-7 TRBD2 NA TRBV28 CASSLSGAGGPLWNEQYF TGTGCCAGCAGTCTATCGGGGGCGGGAGGGCCGCTTTGGAACGAGCAGTACTTC
TRBJ2-3 NA once TRBV6-2/TRBV6-3 CASSSFFYRGSTDTQYF TGTGCCAGCAGTTCCTTCTTTTACCGGGGGAGCACAGATACGCAGTATTTT
TRBJ2-5 NA few TRBV7-3 CASSLRVGQETQYF TGTGCCAGCAGCCTCAGGGTTGGGCAAGAGACCCAGTACTTC
TRBJ1-4 NA few TRBV10-2 CASRGIFQEGSNEKLFF TGCGCCAGCAGGGGGATTTTCCAGGAGGGGTCTAATGAAAAACTGTTTTTT
TRBJ2-7 NA NA TRBV7-2 CASSPLYEQYF TGTGCCAGCAGCCCACTCTACGAGCAGTACTTC
TRBJ2-7 NA few TRBV7-6 CASSSFSGYEQYF TGTGCCAGCAGCTCATTTAGCGGCTACGAGCAGTACTTC
TRBJ2-4 NA NA TRBV11-2 CASSPGRTGNQNIQYF TGTGCCAGCAGCCCTGGCCGCACAGGGAACCAAAACATTCAGTACTTC
TRBJ2-1 TRBD1 few TRBV20-1 CSVTQGAARNEQFF TGCAGTGTTACACAGGGGGCGGCTAGAAATGAGCAGTTCTTC
TRBJ2-7 TRBD1 few TRBV7-8 CASSLAQQGTAYEQYF TGTGCCAGCAGCTTAGCGCAGCAGGGGACAGCCTACGAGCAGTACTTC
TRBJ2-5 TRBD1 NA TRBV3-1 CASIDRGETQYF TGTGCCAGCATCGACAGGGGAGAGACCCAGTACTTC
TRBJ2-7 TRBD1 many TRBV7-9 CASSSGTGSYEQYF TGTGCCAGCAGCTCGGGGACAGGCTCCTACGAGCAGTACTTC
TRBJ2-1 TRBD1 few TRBV2 CASRPGQGAGEQFF TGTGCCAGCAGACCAGGACAGGGGGCAGGGGAGCAGTTCTTC
TRBJ2-3 NA many TRBV3-1 CASSQDTDTQYF TGTGCCAGCAGCCAAGACACAGATACGCAGTATTTT
TRBJ1-2 NA few TRBV6-5 CASSYSKRGNLGHGYTF TGTGCCAGCAGTTACTCGAAGCGGGGGAACTTGGGCCACGGCTACACCTTC
TRBJ1-1 NA NA TRBV28 CATEPDWNTEAFF TGTGCCACCGAGCCAGATTGGAACACTGAAGCTTTCTTT
TRBJ2-1 TRBD1 few TRBV10-2 CASSDRQGVMGEQFF TGCGCCAGCAGTGATCGACAGGGAGTAATGGGTGAGCAGTTCTTC
TRBJ2-7 NA NA TRBV27 CASSLSGVGVYEQYF TGTGCCAGCAGTTTATCGGGGGTTGGAGTATACGAGCAGTACTTC
TRBJ1-3 NA NA TRBV5-1 CASSLEVSGNTIYF TGCGCCAGCAGCTTGGAAGTATCTGGAAACACCATATATTTT
TRBJ2-1 TRBD2 NA TRBV7-2 CASSLIAGGPNEQFF TGTGCCAGCAGCTTAATAGCGGGGGGGCCAAATGAGCAGTTCTTC
TRBJ1-6 NA NA TRBV18 CASSLSGAINSPLHF TGTGCCAGCTCACTCTCGGGAGCAATTAATTCACCCCTCCACTTT
TRBJ2-7 TRBD1 NA TRBV3-1 CASSHSRDRPFYEQYF TGTGCCAGCAGCCACAGCCGGGACAGGCCCTTTTACGAGCAGTACTTC
TRBJ1-6 TRBD1 many TRBV6-1 CASKQGASYNSPLHF TGTGCCAGCAAACAGGGGGCATCCTATAATTCACCCCTCCACTTT
TRBJ2-7 NA NA TRBV9 CASSVNSWTYEQYF TGTGCCAGCAGCGTGAACAGCTGGACCTACGAGCAGTACTTC
TRBJ2-5 TRBD2 many TRBV20-1 CSAIDPPGLAGYRQETQYF TGCAGTGCTATTGACCCCCCGGGACTAGCGGGGTATCGACAAGAGACCCAGTACTTC
TRBJ2-1 TRBD1 many TRBV7-6 CASSLGQLYSYNEQFF TGTGCCAGCAGCTTGGGACAGCTATACTCCTACAATGAGCAGTTCTTC
TRBJ2-5 TRBD2 many TRBV28 CASRVAGGQETQYF TGTGCCAGCAGAGTTGCGGGAGGGCAAGAGACCCAGTACTTC
TRBJ2-3 NA few TRBV5-6 CASRVADLRTSTDTQYF TGTGCCAGCAGGGTCGCTGACCTGAGGACTAGCACAGATACGCAGTATTTT
TRBJ2-4 NA NA TRBV6-2/TRBV6-3 CASSYEAGLAKNIQYF TGTGCCAGCAGTTACGAAGCGGGCTTAGCCAAAAACATTCAGTACTTC
TRBJ2-1 TRBD2 few TRBV12-5 CASGRPELAGNNEQFF TGTGCTAGTGGTCGGCCCGAACTAGCGGGAAACAATGAGCAGTTCTTC
TRBJ2-1 TRBD1 NA TRBV29-1 CSVQGGRFYEQFF TGCAGCGTCCAAGGGGGCAGGTTCTATGAGCAGTTCTTC
TRBJ1-6 TRBD1 many TRBV6-5 CASSSQGARSPLHF TGTGCCAGCAGCTCGCAGGGGGCGCGATCACCCCTCCACTTT
TRBJ2-2 NA few TRBV7-9 CASSLAVNTGELFF TGTGCCAGCAGCTTAGCGGTGAACACCGGGGAGCTGTTTTTT
TRBJ2-3 NA few TRBV18 CASLRVLADTQYF TGTGCCAGTTTACGGGTTCTTGCAGATACGCAGTATTTT
TRBJ1-5 NA NA TRBV28 CASTTLRGEYYQPQHF TGTGCCAGCACCACACTGCGGGGCGAGTACTATCAGCCCCAGCATTTT
TRBJ1-1 TRBD1 few TRBV15 CATSGTVNTEAFF TGTGCCACCAGCGGGACAGTGAACACTGAAGCTTTCTTT
TRBJ1-5 NA NA TRBV20-1 CSASRGLNQPQHF TGCAGTGCTTCCCGGGGGCTCAATCAGCCCCAGCATTTT
TRBJ1-3 TRBD1 many TRBV7-2 CASSSRTGLNTIYF TGTGCCAGCAGCTCTCGGACAGGATTAAACACCATATATTTT
TRBJ1-5 NA NA TRBV4-2 CASSQDSQGNQPQHF TGTGCCAGCAGCCAAGATAGCCAGGGGAATCAGCCCCAGCATTTT
TRBJ2-1 TRBD2 many TRBV11-2 CASSLGLSGGGNEQFF TGTGCCAGCAGCTTAGGCTTATCGGGGGGAGGCAATGAGCAGTTCTTC
TRBJ2-5 NA many TRBV10-3 CAIRLHGGDQETQYF TGTGCCATCAGGCTTCATGGCGGGGACCAAGAGACCCAGTACTTC
TRBJ2-3 TRBD2 few TRBV5-6 CASSLDMWTSDDTQYF TGTGCCAGCAGCTTGGATATGTGGACTAGCGACGATACGCAGTATTTT
TRBJ1-2 NA NA TRBV5-1 CASSLTGDAGNYGYTF TGCGCCAGCAGTTTAACCGGGGACGCAGGGAACTATGGCTACACCTTC